There are a few counts of the clone carrying this TCR beta chain. Its antigen is unknown. This entry comes from a study of T cell repertoires in cytomegalovirus infection. Findings and caveats of the study: Cumulative frequency of public TCR beta families picked out carriers of CMV plus the relevant HLA.

TCRdb processed the reads anew with MiXCR; each CDR3 protein has one entry. Found here are hundreds of thousands of distinct CDR3 sequences, around 31% of them singletons; the top ten hold about 20%. Germline V gene data show CDR1 as SEHNR and CDR2 as FQNEAQ (reference sequence). The CDR3 covers 15 residues. The V gene lost 3 bases and the J gene lost 0 bases, with 10 bases spanning the gap. V gene TRBV7-9 combines with J gene TRBJ2-3; D is possibly TRBD2 (6 bases). Sequenced material: cultured PBMCs, taken from culture after CMV antigen stimulation. The TCR was taken from a human donor in good health (CMV status not recorded). Some clones in this sample may be carry-over from other donors' samples. The CDR3 region is CASSFLAPSTDTQYF. CDR3 sequence (DNA): TGTGCCAGCAGCTTCCTAGCGCCGAGCACAGATACGCAGTATTTT.